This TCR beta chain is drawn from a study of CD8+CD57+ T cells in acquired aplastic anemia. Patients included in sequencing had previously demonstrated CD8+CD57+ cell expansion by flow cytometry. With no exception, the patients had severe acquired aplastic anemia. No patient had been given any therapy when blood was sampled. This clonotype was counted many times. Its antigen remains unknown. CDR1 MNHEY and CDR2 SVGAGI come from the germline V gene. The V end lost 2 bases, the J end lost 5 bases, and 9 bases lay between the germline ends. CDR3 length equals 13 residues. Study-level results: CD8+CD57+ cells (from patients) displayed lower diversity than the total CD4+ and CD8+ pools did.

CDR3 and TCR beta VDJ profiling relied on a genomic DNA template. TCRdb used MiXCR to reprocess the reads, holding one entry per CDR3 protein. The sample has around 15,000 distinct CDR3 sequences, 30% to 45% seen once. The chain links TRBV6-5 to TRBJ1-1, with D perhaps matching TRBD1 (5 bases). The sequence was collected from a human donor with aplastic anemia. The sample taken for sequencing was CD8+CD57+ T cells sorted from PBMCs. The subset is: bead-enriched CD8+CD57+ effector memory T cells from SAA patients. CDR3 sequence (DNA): TGTGCCAGCAGTTACGGCGAGGGGACTGAAGCTTTCTTT. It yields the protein CASSYGEGTEAFF.